These T cell receptor beta chains were read from a single sample in a study of blood T cell repertoires in COVID-19. The data were produced by immunoSEQ multiplex PCR, yet TCRdb's version contains in-frame clones alone and is incomplete. The profile shows 300,000 to 450,000 clones, around 87% of them singletons. The sample consisted of peripheral blood. The receptors were sampled from a woman aged 60-75 years with COVID-19, enrolled during active disease. CDR3s include the opening cysteine and the closing phenylalanine or tryptophan. The D gene is left open where the match is weak. A row's size may be missing; if present it is once, few, many or a size class.

TRBD2,TRBJ2-7,TRBV7-6,once,TGTGCCAGCAGCTTACGAGGAACGGGAGGGGTCAACGAGCAGTACTTC,CASSLRGTGGVNEQYF
TRBD1,TRBJ1-1,TRBV5-1,.,TGCGCCAGCAGCTTGGGTATAAGGACAGGGGGGACTGAAGCTTTCTTT,CASSLGIRTGGTEAFF
.,TRBJ2-6,TRBV5-1,.,TGCGCCAGCAGCTTTGGGTCGGCTAGCTCTGGGGCCAACGTCCTGACTTTC,CASSFGSASSGANVLTF
TRBD2,TRBJ2-5,TRBV11-2,.,TGTGCCAGCAGCTTAGCGGGGGGGCACCAAGAGACCCAGTACTTC,CASSLAGGHQETQYF
.,TRBJ2-5,TRBV5-1,.,TGCGCCAGCAGCTTGATTGGACACCCTCAAGAGACCCAGTACTTC,CASSLIGHPQETQYF
TRBD2,TRBJ2-5,TRBV5-1,.,TGCGCCAGCAGCTCGCAGAAGACTAGCGGGGGGGAGACCCAGTACTTC,CASSSQKTSGGETQYF
.,TRBJ1-5,TRBV5-5,.,TGTGCCAGCAGCTTGGCCTATAGCAATCAGCCCCAGCATTTT,CASSLAYSNQPQHF
TRBD2,TRBJ2-3,TRBV9,.,TGTGCCAGCAGCCGTTGGGGAGGGGCTTGGGCAGATACGCAGTATTTT,CASSRWGGAWADTQYF
.,TRBJ2-5,TRBV3-1/TRBV3-2,.,TGTGCCAGCAGGGGGCCGGACAACCAAGAGACCCAGTACTTC,CASRGPDNQETQYF
.,TRBJ2-1,TRBV13,once,TGTGCCAGCAGCTCCCCTCCGGGGCGCGGGAACTACAATGAGCAGTTCTTC,CASSSPPGRGNYNEQFF
.,TRBJ1-5,TRBV21-1,.,TGTGCCAGCAGCTACCGGGACAGGGGGAAATCACGGCCCCAGCATTTT,CASSYRDRGKSRPQHF
.,TRBJ2-1,TRBV28,.,TGTGCCAGCAGTCGTACGGCCAGGGGAAAGCTCTACAATGAGCAGTTCTTC,CASSRTARGKLYNEQFF
TRBD1,TRBJ1-6,TRBV5-1,.,TGCGCCAGCAGCCCATGGACAGGTGGATCACCCCTCCACTTT,CASSPWTGGSPLHF
TRBD2,TRBJ2-5,TRBV30,.,TGTGCCTGGGCGGGGGGGCCGGCAGAGACCCAGTACTTC,CAWAGGPAETQYF
.,TRBJ1-2,TRBV6-5,.,TGTGCCAGCAGTTACGGGCCCAACTATGGCTACACCTTC,CASSYGPNYGYTF
.,TRBJ1-4,TRBV5-1,once,TGCGCCAGCAGCTTCGGACTGCCTGGTCATGAAAAACTGTTTTTT,CASSFGLPGHEKLFF
TRBD1,TRBJ2-2,TRBV6-5,.,TGTGCCAGCAGGAGGGACAGGGTGGTACCCGGGGAGCTGTTTTTT,CASRRDRVVPGELFF
.,TRBJ1-1,TRBV29-1,.,TGCAGCGTTGAAGATCAGGTGAACACTGAAGCTTTCTTT,CSVEDQVNTEAFF
TRBD2,TRBJ2-1,TRBV9,.,TGTGCCAGCAGCTCCAGACTAGCGGGAAACAATGAGCAGTTCTTC,CASSSRLAGNNEQFF
.,TRBJ1-2,TRBV5-1,.,TGCGCCAGCAGCTTGGTCGTTGAGTATGGCTACACCTTC,CASSLVVEYGYTF
TRBD1,TRBJ2-7,TRBV19,few,TGTGCCAGTAGTAACTCGGGACAGGGCGCCTACGAGCAGTACTTC,CASSNSGQGAYEQYF
.,TRBJ2-3,TRBV28,.,TGTGCCAGCAGTTTATGGACGGGGGATGGGGATAAGCTGGTTACGCAGTATTTT,CASSLWTGDGDKLVTQYF
TRBD1,TRBJ2-3,TRBV2,.,TGTGCCAGCACGCGCTGGACAGGGGGCACAGATACGCAGTATTTT,CASTRWTGGTDTQYF
TRBD1,TRBJ1-2,TRBV6-2/TRBV6-3,.,TGTGCCAGCAGTTACCCGGACAGGGATTTCATGGAAGGCTACACCTTC,CASSYPDRDFMEGYTF
TRBD1,TRBJ1-6,TRBV7-9,.,TGTGCCAGCAGCCCTCCCGGGACAGGGTATGTTTCACCCCTCCACTTT,CASSPPGTGYVSPLHF
.,TRBJ2-7,TRBV11-2,.,TGTGCCAGCCCACGGGGGGCTAGCTCCTACGAGCAGTACTTC,CASPRGASSYEQYF
.,TRBJ2-7,TRBV20-1,.,TGCAGTGCCCCCATCAGGGGCGAGCAGTACTTC,CSAPIRGEQYF